This T cell receptor beta chain was found in a study of OX40 agonist ivuxolimab in advanced cancers. For the study at large: Prior therapy, whether anti-PD-1, anti-PD-L1 or anti-CTLA-4, was allowed, and roughly 41% had some.

The protocol was immunoSEQ multiplex PCR, while the TCRdb copy is restricted to in-frame clones and leaves out a portion. This repertoire shows more than 65,000 clones, roughly 81% found once; its top ten account for more than 4%. Germline lookup yields CDR1 MNHEY and CDR2 SVGAGI. This CDR3 is 13 amino acids long. Trimming cost V 2 bases and J 4 bases, with 8 bases left between them. Autoimmune disease history or systemic immunosuppression disqualified patients. Source: CD4+ or CD8+ T cells sorted from blood, taken in a trial of the OX40 agonist ivuxolimab. This TCR came from an adult with an advanced solid tumor such as melanoma, head and neck, liver or kidney cancer. The V call is TRBV6-5, the J call TRBJ1-2, with no clear D. This CDR3 is CASSYGNSYGYTF. In DNA, the CDR3 is TGTGCCAGCAGTTACGGCAACTCCTATGGCTACACCTTC.